This note documents a single T cell receptor (beta chain) sequence. Its antigen is not known. The data were obtained in a study of long-term antiretroviral therapy in people with HIV. Study conclusions and caveats: Blood obtained between the mid-2000s and the late 2010s may reflect older ART regimens. The repertoire was dominated at all time points by clones expanded before ART.

immunoSEQ v3.0 was run at survey level. Produced via immunoSEQ multiplex PCR; TCRdb's table is partial and in-frame only. The table records some 24,000 clones, under 90% of them present only once. The CDR3 has 14 amino acids. Germline CDR1 is LNHDA and CDR2 is SQIVND (reference sequence). Trimming stripped 3 bases from V and 7 bases from J, with 15 bases between. The chain employs TRBV19 and TRBJ1-1; no firm D call. The sample was unsorted PBMCs, taken at the start of antiretroviral therapy, before treatment. The sequence came from a young woman with HIV. The CDR3 DNA follows: TGTGCCAGTAGTATTACTTCGACTTCGAGTGAAGCTTTCTTT. This gives the protein CASSITSTSSEAFF. The complete variable domain, with remaining parts taken from reference TRBV19 and TRBJ1-1, reads DGGITQSPKYLFRKEGQNVTLSCEQNLNHDAMYWYRQDPGQGLRLIYYSQIVNDFQKGDIAEGYSVSREKKESFPLTVTSAQKNPTAFYLCASSITSTSSEAFFGQGTRLTVV.